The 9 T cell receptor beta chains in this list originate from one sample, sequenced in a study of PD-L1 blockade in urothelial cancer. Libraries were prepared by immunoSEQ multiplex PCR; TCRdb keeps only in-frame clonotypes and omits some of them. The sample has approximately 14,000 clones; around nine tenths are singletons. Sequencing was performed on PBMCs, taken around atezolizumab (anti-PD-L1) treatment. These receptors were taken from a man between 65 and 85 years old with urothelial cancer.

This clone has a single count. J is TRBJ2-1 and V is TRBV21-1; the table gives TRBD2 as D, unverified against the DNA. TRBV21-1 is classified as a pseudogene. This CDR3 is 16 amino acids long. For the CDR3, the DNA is TGTGCCAGCAGCAAAGCTTGCGGACTAGCGGGGGTTGAGCAGTTCTTC. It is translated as CASSKACGLAGVEQFF.

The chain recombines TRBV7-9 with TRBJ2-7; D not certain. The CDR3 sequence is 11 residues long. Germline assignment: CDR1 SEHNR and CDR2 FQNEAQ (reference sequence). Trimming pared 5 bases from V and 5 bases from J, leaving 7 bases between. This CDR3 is CASSPGNEQYF. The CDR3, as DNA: TGTGCCAGCAGCCCTGGCAACGAGCAGTACTTC.

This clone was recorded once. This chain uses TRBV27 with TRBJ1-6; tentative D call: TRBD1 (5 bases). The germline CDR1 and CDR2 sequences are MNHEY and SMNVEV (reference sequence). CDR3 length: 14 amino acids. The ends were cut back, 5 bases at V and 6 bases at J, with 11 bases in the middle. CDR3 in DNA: TGTGCCAGCAGTCCAGGACAAGCTAATTCACCCCTCCACTTT. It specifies CASSPGQANSPLHF.

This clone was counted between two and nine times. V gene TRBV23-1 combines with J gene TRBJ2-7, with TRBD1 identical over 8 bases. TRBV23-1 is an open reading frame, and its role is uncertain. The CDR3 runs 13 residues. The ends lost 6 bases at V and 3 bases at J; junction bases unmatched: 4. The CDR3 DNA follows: TGCGCCAGCAGATCTGACAGGGGCTACGAGCAGTACTTC. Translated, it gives CASRSDRGYEQYF.

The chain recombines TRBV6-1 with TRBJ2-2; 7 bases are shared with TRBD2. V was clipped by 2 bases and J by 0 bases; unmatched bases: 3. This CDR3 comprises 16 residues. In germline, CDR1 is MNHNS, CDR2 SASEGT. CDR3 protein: CASSERAGTNTGELFF. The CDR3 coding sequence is TGTGCCAGCAGTGAACGAGCGGGAACGAACACCGGGGAGCTGTTTTTT.

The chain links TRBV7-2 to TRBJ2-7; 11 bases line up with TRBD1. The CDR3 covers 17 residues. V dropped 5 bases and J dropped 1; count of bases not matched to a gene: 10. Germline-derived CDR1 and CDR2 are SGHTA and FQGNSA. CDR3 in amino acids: CASSRHPGQGVSYEQYF. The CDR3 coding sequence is TGTGCCAGCAGCCGACACCCGGGACAGGGGGTATCCTACGAGCAGTACTTC.

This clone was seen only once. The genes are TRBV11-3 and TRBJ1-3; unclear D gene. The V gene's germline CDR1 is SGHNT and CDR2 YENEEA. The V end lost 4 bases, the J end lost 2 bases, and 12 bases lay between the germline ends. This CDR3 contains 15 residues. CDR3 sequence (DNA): TGTGCCAGCAGCTACTCAGGATCTCCTGGAAACACCATATATTTT. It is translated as CASSYSGSPGNTIYF.

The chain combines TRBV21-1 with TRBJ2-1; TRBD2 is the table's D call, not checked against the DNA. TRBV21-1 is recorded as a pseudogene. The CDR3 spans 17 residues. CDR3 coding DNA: TGTGCCAGCAGCAAACTAAGAGATAAGAGCTCCTACAATGAGCAGTTCTTC. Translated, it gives CASSKLRDKSSYNEQFF.

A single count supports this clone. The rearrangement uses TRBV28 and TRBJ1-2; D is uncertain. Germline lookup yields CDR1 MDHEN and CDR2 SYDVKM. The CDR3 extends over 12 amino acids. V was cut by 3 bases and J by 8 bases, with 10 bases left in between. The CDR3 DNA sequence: TGTGCCAGCAGTTTTAGCGTGGAGGGCTACACCTTC. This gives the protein CASSFSVEGYTF.